This is a list of T cell receptor beta chains from one sample in a study of blood T cell repertoires in COVID-19. Assay used: immunoSEQ multiplex PCR; TCRdb lists only in-frame clones, some missing. The table shows 250,000 to 350,000 clones, with around 85% occurring only once. Sequencing used PBMCs or T cells enriched from blood (not recorded which). The receptors were gathered from a woman between 50 and 59 years old who had recovered from COVID-19. CDR3s include the opening cysteine and the closing phenylalanine or tryptophan. Fields, in order: V gene, J gene, clone size, D gene, CDR3 protein, CDR3 DNA. A D gene is named only where the DNA matches it firmly. Rows give clone size only sometimes, using once, few, many, or a class for an expanded clone.

v_gene: TRBV3-1/TRBV3-2
j_gene: TRBJ2-5
abundance: -
d_gene: TRBD2
CDR3aa: CASSTGEGYQETQYF
CDR3nt: TGTGCCAGCAGCACTGGGGAGGGGTACCAAGAGACCCAGTACTTC

v_gene: TRBV7-3
j_gene: TRBJ2-5
abundance: -
d_gene: TRBD2
CDR3aa: CASSRTSGGQETQYF
CDR3nt: TGTGCCAGCAGTCGGACTAGCGGGGGACAAGAGACCCAGTACTTC

v_gene: TRBV18
j_gene: TRBJ1-2
abundance: -
d_gene: TRBD1
CDR3aa: CASSDGQDNARYTF
CDR3nt: TGTGCCAGCTCAGACGGACAGGATAATGCTCGCTACACCTTC

v_gene: TRBV5-1
j_gene: TRBJ1-2
abundance: -
d_gene: TRBD1
CDR3aa: CASSLGQGSPDYGYTF
CDR3nt: TGCGCCAGCAGCCTGGGACAGGGATCCCCTGACTATGGCTACACCTTC

v_gene: TRBV5-5
j_gene: TRBJ2-2
abundance: -
d_gene: -
CDR3aa: CASSLSRSNTGELFF
CDR3nt: TGTGCCAGCAGCTTGTCGCGGTCGAACACCGGGGAGCTGTTTTTT

v_gene: TRBV10-3
j_gene: TRBJ2-1
abundance: few
d_gene: TRBD2
CDR3aa: CAISQSGSAFF
CDR3nt: TGTGCCATCAGCCAAAGCGGGAGTGCGTTCTTC

v_gene: TRBV14
j_gene: TRBJ1-5
abundance: -
d_gene: TRBD1
CDR3aa: CASSQVGTGIGNQPQHF
CDR3nt: TGTGCCAGCAGCCAAGTGGGGACAGGGATCGGCAATCAGCCCCAGCATTTT

v_gene: TRBV3-1/TRBV3-2
j_gene: TRBJ1-1
abundance: -
d_gene: -
CDR3aa: CASSLEDEAFF
CDR3nt: TGTGCCAGCAGCCTTGAGGATGAAGCTTTCTTT

v_gene: TRBV9
j_gene: TRBJ2-3
abundance: -
d_gene: TRBD1
CDR3aa: CASSFRQGASTDTQYF
CDR3nt: TGTGCCAGCAGCTTCCGACAGGGGGCGAGCACAGATACGCAGTATTTT

v_gene: TRBV7-2
j_gene: TRBJ2-1
abundance: -
d_gene: TRBD2
CDR3aa: CASSSTSGIRNEQFF
CDR3nt: TGTGCCAGCAGCTCAACTAGCGGGATCAGGAATGAGCAGTTCTTC

v_gene: TRBV11-2
j_gene: TRBJ1-1
abundance: -
d_gene: TRBD1
CDR3aa: CASSLDPGGNTEAFF
CDR3nt: TGTGCCAGCAGCTTAGACCCAGGGGGGAACACTGAAGCTTTCTTT

v_gene: TRBV7-8
j_gene: TRBJ1-2
abundance: -
d_gene: -
CDR3aa: CASSLDGWGANYGYTF
CDR3nt: TGTGCCAGCAGCTTAGATGGCTGGGGGGCTAACTATGGCTACACCTTC

v_gene: TRBV30
j_gene: TRBJ2-3
abundance: -
d_gene: -
CDR3aa: CAWSVRETDTDTQYF
CDR3nt: TGTGCCTGGAGTGTACGCGAGACAGACACAGATACGCAGTATTTT

v_gene: TRBV5-4
j_gene: TRBJ2-1
abundance: -
d_gene: TRBD1
CDR3aa: CASSAPGQGNSEQFF
CDR3nt: TGTGCCAGCAGCGCGCCGGGACAGGGGAATAGTGAGCAGTTCTTC

v_gene: TRBV12-3/TRBV12-4
j_gene: TRBJ1-2
abundance: -
d_gene: -
CDR3aa: CASSSGYGYTF
CDR3nt: TGTGCCAGCAGCTCAGGTTATGGCTACACCTTC

v_gene: TRBV30
j_gene: TRBJ2-2
abundance: -
d_gene: -
CDR3aa: CAWSRVGELFF
CDR3nt: TGTGCCTGGAGTCGAGTCGGGGAGCTGTTTTTT

v_gene: TRBV9
j_gene: TRBJ2-3
abundance: -
d_gene: -
CDR3aa: CASSGDTPGLRRADTQYF
CDR3nt: TGTGCCAGCAGCGGGGATACTCCGGGACTCCGCCGGGCAGATACGCAGTATTTT

v_gene: TRBV5-8
j_gene: TRBJ1-4
abundance: -
d_gene: -
CDR3aa: CASSHTKRGFTNEKLFF
CDR3nt: TGTGCCAGCAGCCACACGAAAAGGGGGTTCACTAATGAAAAACTGTTTTTT

v_gene: TRBV12-3/TRBV12-4
j_gene: TRBJ1-5
abundance: -
d_gene: -
CDR3aa: CASSLFNREPQHF
CDR3nt: TGTGCCAGCAGTTTATTTAATCGGGAGCCCCAGCATTTT

v_gene: TRBV30
j_gene: TRBJ1-4
abundance: once
d_gene: TRBD1
CDR3aa: CAWSLWTGAVEKLFF
CDR3nt: TGTGCCTGGAGTCTATGGACAGGGGCGGTTGAAAAACTGTTTTTT

v_gene: TRBV6-5
j_gene: TRBJ2-1
abundance: -
d_gene: -
CDR3aa: CASRGPGQPYNEQFF
CDR3nt: TGTGCCAGCAGGGGACCGGGACAACCCTACAATGAGCAGTTCTTC

v_gene: TRBV19
j_gene: TRBJ1-5
abundance: -
d_gene: -
CDR3aa: CASKQSPSNQPQHF
CDR3nt: TGTGCCAGTAAACAGTCCCCTAGCAATCAGCCCCAGCATTTT

v_gene: TRBV7-9
j_gene: TRBJ1-2
abundance: -
d_gene: TRBD1
CDR3aa: CASSRVNTGGGSYTF
CDR3nt: TGTGCCAGCAGCCGTGTCAATACAGGGGGAGGGAGCTACACCTTC

v_gene: TRBV4-1
j_gene: TRBJ1-2
abundance: -
d_gene: -
CDR3aa: CASSHTPKQIYGYTF
CDR3nt: TGCGCCAGCAGCCACACCCCTAAACAGATTTATGGCTACACCTTC

v_gene: TRBV19
j_gene: TRBJ2-1
abundance: -
d_gene: TRBD2
CDR3aa: CASSTGTSGRAHNEQFF
CDR3nt: TGTGCCAGTAGTACCGGGACTAGCGGGAGGGCCCACAATGAGCAGTTCTTC

v_gene: TRBV12-3/TRBV12-4
j_gene: TRBJ1-1
abundance: -
d_gene: -
CDR3aa: CASSFSEYTEAFF
CDR3nt: TGTGCCAGCAGTTTTTCAGAATACACTGAAGCTTTCTTT

v_gene: TRBV6-5
j_gene: TRBJ1-6
abundance: once
d_gene: -
CDR3aa: CASSPTDRRPLHF
CDR3nt: TGTGCCAGCAGCCCCACTGACAGGCGACCCCTCCACTTT

v_gene: TRBV11-2
j_gene: TRBJ2-3
abundance: -
d_gene: TRBD2
CDR3aa: CASSPTPRLAGESTDTQYF
CDR3nt: TGTGCCAGCAGCCCAACCCCTAGACTAGCGGGAGAGAGCACAGATACGCAGTATTTT

v_gene: TRBV19
j_gene: TRBJ1-2
abundance: few
d_gene: -
CDR3aa: CASSPRRDNPNYGYTF
CDR3nt: TGTGCCAGTAGCCCCCGCCGGGACAACCCTAACTATGGCTACACCTTC

v_gene: TRBV27
j_gene: TRBJ1-2
abundance: -
d_gene: TRBD1
CDR3aa: CASSLQGAGYGYTF
CDR3nt: TGTGCCAGCAGTTTACAGGGGGCGGGGTATGGCTACACCTTC

v_gene: TRBV27
j_gene: TRBJ2-2
abundance: -
d_gene: TRBD1
CDR3aa: CASSGQGRPNTGELFF
CDR3nt: TGTGCCAGCAGTGGACAGGGGCGTCCGAACACCGGGGAGCTGTTTTTT

v_gene: TRBV5-6
j_gene: TRBJ1-5
abundance: -
d_gene: TRBD1
CDR3aa: CASSWDRNQPQHF
CDR3nt: TGTGCCAGCAGCTGGGACAGAAATCAGCCCCAGCATTTT

v_gene: TRBV18
j_gene: TRBJ2-7
abundance: -
d_gene: TRBD1
CDR3aa: CASSPLGQGYEQYF
CDR3nt: TGTGCCAGCTCACCCCTAGGACAGGGGTACGAGCAGTACTTC

v_gene: TRBV18
j_gene: TRBJ1-2
abundance: -
d_gene: -
CDR3aa: CASSPRGVIDYGYTF
CDR3nt: TGTGCCAGCTCACCACGGGGGGTGATTGACTATGGCTACACCTTC

v_gene: TRBV21-1
j_gene: TRBJ2-1
abundance: -
d_gene: -
CDR3aa: CASRDREEDEQFF
CDR3nt: TGTGCCAGCCGGGACAGGGAGGAAGATGAGCAGTTCTTC

v_gene: TRBV10-3
j_gene: TRBJ1-3
abundance: -
d_gene: -
CDR3aa: CAISQGTGNTIYF
CDR3nt: TGTGCCATCAGTCAGGGGACTGGAAACACCATATATTTT

v_gene: TRBV19
j_gene: TRBJ1-3
abundance: -
d_gene: TRBD1
CDR3aa: CASSLGQGLDTIYF
CDR3nt: TGTGCCAGTAGCCTCGGACAGGGGCTAGACACCATATATTTT

v_gene: TRBV19
j_gene: TRBJ1-5
abundance: once
d_gene: TRBD1
CDR3aa: CASSYNTGDNQPQHF
CDR3nt: TGTGCCAGTAGTTATAATACAGGGGACAATCAGCCCCAGCATTTT

v_gene: TRBV18
j_gene: TRBJ1-6
abundance: -
d_gene: -
CDR3aa: CASSPMTASPLHF
CDR3nt: TGTGCCAGCTCACCCATGACAGCTTCACCCCTCCACTTT

v_gene: TRBV24-1
j_gene: TRBJ2-1
abundance: -
d_gene: -
CDR3aa: CATSPGGSYNEQFF
CDR3nt: TGTGCCACCAGTCCTGGCGGCTCCTACAATGAGCAGTTCTTC

v_gene: TRBV5-4
j_gene: TRBJ1-2
abundance: -
d_gene: TRBD1
CDR3aa: CASSLSSGTGIYGYTF
CDR3nt: TGTGCCAGCAGCTTGTCCAGCGGGACAGGGATCTATGGCTACACCTTC

v_gene: TRBV19
j_gene: TRBJ1-1
abundance: -
d_gene: -
CDR3aa: CASRSVNTEAFF
CDR3nt: TGTGCCAGTAGATCTGTGAACACTGAAGCTTTCTTT

v_gene: TRBV19
j_gene: TRBJ1-1
abundance: once
d_gene: TRBD1
CDR3aa: CASSMGTGGYTEAFF
CDR3nt: TGTGCCAGTAGTATGGGGACAGGGGGGTACACTGAAGCTTTCTTT

v_gene: TRBV19
j_gene: TRBJ1-6
abundance: -
d_gene: -
CDR3aa: CASKGQGWRSPLHF
CDR3nt: TGTGCCAGTAAGGGTCAGGGGTGGAGATCACCCCTCCACTTT

v_gene: TRBV7-8
j_gene: TRBJ1-4
abundance: -
d_gene: TRBD1
CDR3aa: CASSYRGPPTNEKLFF
CDR3nt: TGTGCCAGCAGCTACAGGGGTCCTCCAACTAATGAAAAACTGTTTTTT

v_gene: TRBV11-2
j_gene: TRBJ2-2
abundance: -
d_gene: -
CDR3aa: CASRPGNTGELFF
CDR3nt: TGTGCCAGCAGGCCGGGGAACACCGGGGAGCTGTTTTTT

v_gene: TRBV30
j_gene: TRBJ1-5
abundance: -
d_gene: TRBD1
CDR3aa: CAWSVTGGGQPQHF
CDR3nt: TGTGCCTGGAGTGTGACAGGGGGCGGGCAGCCCCAGCATTTT